This T cell receptor (beta chain) was sequenced in a study of OX40 agonist ivuxolimab in advanced cancers. The wider study: Intravenous ivuxolimab was administered to patients every 2 weeks at 0.01 to 10 mg/kg. Enrollees could have had prior anti-PD-1, anti-PD-L1 or anti-CTLA-4 therapy, which approximately 40% had received. The group had a mean age of about 65 years, ranged from 23 to 79, and was 82.7% male.

Germline CDR1 LNHDA, CDR2 SQIVND (reference sequence). Trimming took 5 bases from V and 0 from J, leaving 8 bases between them. This CDR3 spans 14 amino acids. Libraries were prepared by immunoSEQ multiplex PCR; TCRdb keeps only in-frame clonotypes and omits some of them. The data show some 96,000 clones, 75% to 95% seen once. This chain uses TRBV19 with TRBJ1-5; D is undetermined. The material was CD4+ or CD8+ T cells sorted from blood, obtained in a trial of the OX40 agonist ivuxolimab. The clonotype comes from an adult with an advanced solid tumor such as melanoma, head and neck, liver or kidney cancer. CDR3 sequence: CASSRESSNQPQHF. The CDR3 nucleotides read TGTGCCAGTAGTCGCGAATCTAGCAATCAGCCCCAGCATTTT.